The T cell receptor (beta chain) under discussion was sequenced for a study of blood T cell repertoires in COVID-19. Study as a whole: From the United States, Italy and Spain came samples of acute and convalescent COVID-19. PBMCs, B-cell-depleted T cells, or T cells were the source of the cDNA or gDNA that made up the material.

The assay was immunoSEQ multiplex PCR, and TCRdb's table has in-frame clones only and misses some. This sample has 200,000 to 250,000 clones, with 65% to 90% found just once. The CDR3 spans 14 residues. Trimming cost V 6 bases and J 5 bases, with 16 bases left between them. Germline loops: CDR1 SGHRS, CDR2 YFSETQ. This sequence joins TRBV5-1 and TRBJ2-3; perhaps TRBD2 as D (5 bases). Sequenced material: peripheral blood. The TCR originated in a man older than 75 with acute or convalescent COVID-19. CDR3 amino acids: CASTDGGSLDTQYF. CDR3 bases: TGCGCCAGCACAGACGGAGGTTCCCTAGATACGCAGTATTTT.